This T cell receptor beta chain appears in the sequencing data of a study of cytomegalovirus exposure and HLA in healthy donors. The germline CDR1 and CDR2 sequences are SNHLY and FYNNEI. V gave up 0 bases and J gave up 3 bases, with 14 bases separating them. The CDR3 length is 17 residues. 13 Jbeta primers and 60 Vbeta primers were used for the PCR. Sequencing was performed with immunoSEQ multiplex PCR; in TCRdb, only in-frame clones are kept and a portion is missing. The repertoire holds 150,000 to 200,000 clones, roughly 80% seen once, with roughly 1.6% in the top ten. The donors (healthy individuals) were bone marrow donors. Study results and limitations: A missense DCLRE1C variant was associated with V- and J-gene trimming of TCR beta chains in a later analysis, and an independent cohort replicated the association. Upon later analysis, TCR association rates were observed to vary by HLA locus, being highest for DRB1 and lowest for HLA-C. Researchers catalogued approximately 170 TCR beta chains as cytomegalovirus-associated.

In this sample, this clone turned up once. Its specificity is unknown. This clonotype was obtained from a woman between 18 and 30 years old in good health and CMV-seronegative. The sample taken for sequencing was PBMCs. This rearrangement joins TRBV2 to TRBJ1-4; tentatively, D is TRBD1 (6 bases). In nucleotides, the CDR3 is TGTGCCAGCAGTGAAGCGCAGCCCAGGGGACCTAATGAAAAACTGTTTTTT. Translating it yields CASSEAQPRGPNEKLFF.